One and the same sample provided the 9 T cell receptor beta chains below, sequenced in a study of T cell changes during pregnancy in multiple sclerosis. Method: immunoSEQ multiplex PCR; TCRdb's copy keeps in-frame clones and lacks some. The sample lists some 94,000 clones, roughly 90% occurring once. The sequenced sample was peripheral blood, obtained in the first trimester of pregnancy. The receptors derive from a female donor with multiple sclerosis, enrolled in a pregnancy study.

The chain is built from TRBV9 and TRBJ2-5; D gene ambiguous. CDR1 SGDLS and CDR2 YYNGEE come from the germline V gene. The CDR3 has 12 amino acids. V was clipped by 0 bases and J by 4 bases, with 4 bases between them. CDR3 sequence reads: CASSVAGETQYF. DNA of the CDR3: TGTGCCAGCAGCGTAGCCGGAGAGACCCAGTACTTC.

The rearrangement uses TRBV15 and TRBJ1-2; no reliable D call. V lost 4 bases and J lost 8, with 17 bases in between. CDR1 and CDR2 from the germline V gene are LNHNV and YYDKDF (reference sequence). The CDR3 spans 14 residues. As DNA, the CDR3 is TGTGCCACCAGCATACCGGGGAAGGCGTGGGGCTACACCTTC. Protein sequence: CATSIPGKAWGYTF.

The V gene is TRBV5-6, the J gene TRBJ2-7; maybe TRBD2 (5 bases). The V end was cut by 3 bases, the J end by 2 bases, with 12 bases between. CDR1 and CDR2 (germline): SGHDT, YYEEEE. The CDR3 extends over 14 amino acids. The chain's CDR3 is CASSSNELAYEQYF. CDR3 bases: TGTGCCAGCAGCTCGAATGAACTAGCCTACGAGCAGTACTTC.

V is TRBV19 and J is TRBJ2-2; a possible D gene is TRBD1 (5 bases). Germline V lookup: CDR1 LNHDA, CDR2 SQIVND (reference sequence). CDR3 size: 14 residues. V lost 3 bases and J 3 bases, leaving 8 bases between the germline ends. The CDR3 region has the DNA TGTGCCAGTAGTATTCTGACAGACACCGGGGAGCTGTTTTTT. Protein product: CASSILTDTGELFF.

The CDR3 DNA reads TGTGCCAGCAGTGAGGGAACCGGGACAAGGCCAACTAATGAAAAACTGTTTTTT. It encodes CASSEGTGTRPTNEKLFF. The chain has TRBV25-1 and TRBJ1-4; D is possibly TRBD1 (6 bases). V lost 3 bases, J lost 0 bases, and 17 bases lay in between. The germline V gene encodes CDR1 MGHDK and CDR2 SYGVNS. This CDR3 has 18 amino acids.

The chain has TRBV2 and TRBJ2-1; 8 nucleotides line up with TRBD2. Germline assignment: CDR1 SNHLY and CDR2 FYNNEI. The trim removed 2 bases at V and 4 bases at J, leaving 7 bases unmatched. The CDR3 covers 16 residues. CDR3 protein: CASSESLAGTYNEQFF. Written as DNA, the CDR3 is TGTGCCAGCAGTGAATCGCTAGCGGGTACTTACAATGAGCAGTTCTTC.

V and J are TRBV27 and TRBJ1-2, with 7 positions matching TRBD1. Trimming cost V 3 bases and J 8 bases; bases outside gene matches: 9. The germline gives CDR1 MNHEY, CDR2 SMNVEV (reference sequence). CDR3 size: 14 residues. The CDR3 protein is CASSFGSGGYGYTF. CDR3 in DNA: TGTGCCAGCAGTTTCGGTTCAGGGGGATACGGCTACACCTTC.

This clone was picked up one time. The CDR3 coding sequence is TGTGCCAGCAGCTTACGACTAGCGGGAAGCACAGATACGCAGTATTTT. It encodes CASSLRLAGSTDTQYF. V gene TRBV7-9 combines with J gene TRBJ2-3; 11 bases are a match to TRBD2. CDR1 is SEHNR and CDR2 is FQNEAQ in the germline V gene (reference sequence). This CDR3 is built from 16 residues. After removal of 2 bases from V and 0 bases from J, the junction contained 1 base not matched to a gene.

The gene calls are TRBV7-2 and TRBJ1-1; maybe TRBD1 (5 bases). Germline CDR1 SGHTA, CDR2 FQGNSA. The CDR3 sequence is 15 residues long. Trimming took off 2 bases at V and 4 bases at J, with 14 bases between the two ends. The CDR3 region has the DNA TGTGCCAGCAGCTTAAAGGCAGGGCAGCTCACTGAAGCTTTCTTT. Its translation is CASSLKAGQLTEAFF.